This T cell receptor beta chain was captured in a study of beta chain features in type 1 diabetes. Of the isolated RNA, all was reverse transcribed, and so the sequenced material was expressed TCRB transcripts. Some clones are missing from TCRdb's copy, which holds only in-frame ones; the method was immunoSEQ multiplex PCR. Here the sample spans some 150,000 clones, about 7% being singletons. V dropped 4 bases and J dropped 4; count of bases not matched to a gene: 10. The CDR3 is 15 amino acids. CDR1 is SQVTM and CDR2 is ANQGSEA in the germline V gene. V usage is TRBV29-1 and J usage is TRBJ1-5; 7 positions match TRBD1. Sample: central memory CD4+ T cells from blood. The clonotype comes from a woman in her thirties in good health. The CDR3 protein is CSVVGAGGRNQPQHF. CDR3 nucleotides: TGCAGCGTTGTCGGGGCAGGGGGTAGAAATCAGCCCCAGCATTTT.